The clone carrying this TCR beta chain was seen a few times. Its target is not known. Naive CD8 cells, CD45RO-negative and positively selected for CCR7, excluded terminally differentiated effector memory CD45RA+ cells. This sample stems from a study of shared clonotypes between healthy human individuals. Broader study findings: Generation probabilities of non-shared clonotypes were lower (relative to those shared by all four donors).

TCRdb keeps only in-frame clones here, not all; method: immunoSEQ multiplex PCR. The sample contains about 1,800,000 clones, just under 95% of which appear only once. V dropped 5 bases and J dropped 6 bases, with 17 bases sitting between them. From germline, CDR1 is SGHDN and CDR2 FVKESK. The CDR3 is made up of 14 amino acids. Sequenced: naive CD8+ T cells sorted from blood. The chain recombines TRBV14 with TRBJ2-7, with D hard to call. The source is a man younger than 35 in good health. The CDR3 reads CASSVGNSYGEQYF. CDR3 bases: TGTGCCAGCAGCGTTGGGAATTCGTATGGCGAGCAGTACTTC.